This T cell receptor beta chain was documented in a study of OX40 agonist ivuxolimab in advanced cancers. Study as a whole: Ivuxolimab, which is an agonistic anti-OX40 (CD134) antibody, was administered to the patients. Three partial responders included one hepatocellular carcinoma patient and two cutaneous melanoma patients.

The V end lost 0 bases, the J end lost 1 base, and 4 bases lay between the germline ends. The CDR3 extends over 13 amino acids. CDR1 is SGHRS and CDR2 is YFSETQ in the germline V gene. The repertoire was sequenced with immunoSEQ multiplex PCR; TCRdb's copy has only in-frame clones and lacks some. The sample records 55,000 to 65,000 clones, 85% being singletons. The genes are TRBV5-1 and TRBJ1-1; D remains unclear. This material consisted of CD4+ or CD8+ T cells sorted from blood, taken in a trial of the OX40 agonist ivuxolimab. This TCR derives from an adult with an advanced solid tumor such as melanoma, head and neck, liver or kidney cancer. The CDR3 DNA sequence: TGCGCCAGCAGCTTGGCGGCGAACACTGAAGCTTTCTTT. As protein: CASSLAANTEAFF.